This T cell receptor beta chain was captured by sequencing in a study of regulatory T cells in long-lasting Graves disease. Construction of the TCR beta libraries employed iRepertoire HTBI primers in conjunction with Arm-PCR of CDR3 regions. TCRdb used MiXCR to reprocess the multiplex PCR reads, holding one entry per CDR3 protein. The table shows approximately 460,000 distinct CDR3 sequences, with 15% to 20% occurring only once. Sample time point: newly diagnosed GD, antithyroid drugs for less than 3 months. With RNA extracted from PBMCs as input, the TCR library was made. All patients originated from an endocrinology department located in Xi'an, China. This clonotype was observed at least ten times. No antigen is known for it. The CDR3 contains 16 residues. Trimming left V 4 bases short and J 0 bases short, with 14 bases between. The germline gives CDR1 SGHTA, CDR2 FQGNSA. Regarding the study as a whole: Public clonotype sharing was higher in persistent than newly diagnosed patients.

A further study also used this sample, focusing on T cells in Graves' hyperthyroidism and ophthalmopathy. That report adds: HTBI primers were used for first-round RT-PCR of the TCR CDR3.

The V and J genes are TRBV7-2 and TRBJ2-3; D is uncertain. This TCR came from a woman younger than 45 with Graves disease. The specimen comprised peripheral blood mononuclear cells (PBMCs), sampled at new diagnosis, from a patient treated with antithyroid drugs. CDR3 amino acids: CASSSTLSRSTDTQYF. CDR3 coding DNA: TGTGCCAGCAGCTCCACCCTGAGCAGGAGCACAGATACGCAGTATTTT.